Shown below are 25 T cell receptor beta chains from a single sample sequenced in a study of T-cell memory formation after mild COVID-19. TCRdb passed the 5' RACE reads through MiXCR, listing each CDR3 protein once. The sample carries approximately 30,000 distinct CDR3 sequences, approximately 16% recorded once. The sequenced material came from PBMCs or a T cell subset sorted from them (not recorded which). The receptors were sampled from an adult who had mild COVID-19 (a few samples of this study predate the infection). Cell type and time point are not known.

This clonotype was recorded many times. This sequence joins TRBV20-1 and TRBJ2-7; maybe TRBD2 (6 bases). Per germline, CDR1 DFQATT and CDR2 SNEGSKA (reference sequence). This CDR3 has 14 residues. Trimming removed 3 bases from V and 6 bases from J, with 18 bases in between. CDR3 nucleotide sequence: TGCAGTGCTAGTTCTAGCGTGATTTATGGCGAGCAGTACTTC. Its translation is CSASSSVIYGEQYF.

This clonotype was counted between two and nine times. The chain has TRBV27 and TRBJ1-2; TRBD1 is a possible D gene (6 bases). The CDR3 runs 13 residues. Germline-derived CDR1 and CDR2 are MNHEY and SMNVEV (reference sequence). Trimming pared 2 bases from V and 8 bases from J, leaving 12 bases between. CDR3: CASSLQGLRGYTF. For the CDR3, the DNA is TGTGCCAGCAGTTTACAGGGGTTGCGGGGCTACACCTTC.

Ten or more counts support this clonotype. CDR3 in DNA: TGTGCCAGCAGTGGCTTACGGGGAAATGAGCAGTTCTTC. Its translation: CASSGLRGNEQFF. The rearrangement uses TRBV25-1 and TRBJ2-1, with D perhaps TRBD2 (5 bases). V was trimmed by 4 bases and J by 7 bases, leaving 11 bases between them. The CDR3 totals 13 residues. Germline V CDR1 and CDR2: MGHDK, SYGVNS.

This clonotype was detected ten times or more. The chain is built from TRBV7-9 and TRBJ2-2, with D possibly being TRBD1 (5 bases). Between the trimmed V and J ends, which lost 5 bases and 8 bases, there was a span of 18 bases. Germline assignment: CDR1 SEHNR and CDR2 FQNEAQ (reference sequence). CDR3 length: 15 amino acids. CDR3 nucleotide sequence: TGTGCCAGCAGCCCCAATCTTGGGGCGCGGGGGGAGCTGTTTTTT. The encoded protein is CASSPNLGARGELFF.

This clonotype was detected many times. The chain is built from TRBV12-3 or TRBV12-4 and TRBJ2-1, with TRBD2 as a possible D gene (5 bases). The CDR3 extends over 14 amino acids. Trimming cost V 8 bases and J 4 bases, with 15 bases left between them. The CDR3 DNA sequence: TGTGCCAGCGCCCCCGCGGGCCCATACAATGAGCAGTTCTTC. Translated, it gives CASAPAGPYNEQFF.

This clonotype was observed many times. CDR3 in DNA: TGTGCCAGCAGCCCCATGACTAGCGGGGGTCTATTGAACACCGGGGAGCTGTTTTTT. This codes for CASSPMTSGGLLNTGELFF. This chain joins TRBV7-9 and TRBJ2-2, with 12 bases matching TRBD2. Unmatched junction bases numbered 11, after V lost 5 bases and J lost 1 base. The CDR3 loop spans 19 amino acids. Germline V lookup: CDR1 SEHNR, CDR2 FQNEAQ (reference sequence).

This clonotype was found many times. CDR3 sequence (DNA): TGTGCCAGTAACACACAGGGGGCGCGGAGTGGCTACACCTTC. It yields the protein CASNTQGARSGYTF. This chain connects TRBV19 to TRBJ1-2; the match to TRBD1 covers 9 bases. There are 14 residues in the CDR3. The trim removed 7 bases at V and 7 bases at J, leaving 10 bases unmatched. Germline V gene lookup returns CDR1 LNHDA and CDR2 SQIVND (reference sequence).

This clonotype was counted between two and nine times. The V and J genes are TRBV5-1 and TRBJ2-5; D unclear. This CDR3 has 13 amino acids. V gave up 3 bases and J gave up 3 bases, with 9 bases separating them. Germline-derived CDR1 and CDR2 are SGHRS and YFSETQ. CDR3 amino acids: CASSSTNEETQYF. The CDR3 DNA reads TGCGCCAGCAGCTCGACAAATGAAGAGACCCAGTACTTC. The whole variable domain, remainder taken from reference TRBV5-1 and TRBJ2-5, is KAGVTQTPRYLIKTRGQQVTLSCSPISGHRSVSWYQQTPGQGLQFLFEYFSETQRNKGNFPGRFSGRQFSNSRSEMNVSTLELGDSALYLCASSSTNEETQYFGPGTRLLVL.

This clonotype was counted at least ten times. The rearrangement joins TRBV20-1 to TRBJ2-7, with a tentative D call TRBD1 (5 bases). The length of the CDR3 is 17 residues. V lost 0 bases and J lost 2, with 20 bases in between. Germline assignment: CDR1 DFQATT and CDR2 SNEGSKA (reference sequence). The DNA of the CDR3 is TGCAGTGCTAGAGATCTAGGGGAAACTACCCGGGCCTACGAGCAGTACTTC. This sequence encodes CSARDLGETTRAYEQYF.

The chain combines TRBV9 with TRBJ1-1, with D perhaps TRBD1 (6 bases). The germline V and J ends were trimmed by 3 bases and 6 bases, with 15 bases remaining between them. The CDR3 is 14 residues long. The germline CDR1 and CDR2 sequences are SGDLS and YYNGEE. CDR3 DNA sequence: TGTGCCAGCAGCGCGGGGGCCGGGGCCTCTGAAGCTTTCTTT. It is translated as CASSAGAGASEAFF. The full variable domain, its missing parts supplied by reference TRBV9 and TRBJ1-1, is DSGVTQTPKHLITATGQRVTLRCSPRSGDLSVYWYQQSLDQGLQFLIQYYNGEERAKGNILERFSAQQFPDLHSELNLSSLELGDSALYFCASSAGAGASEAFFGQGTRLTVV.

The rearrangement joins TRBV9 to TRBJ1-1; unclear D gene. This CDR3 spans 14 amino acids. Trimming removed 4 bases from V and 1 base from J, with 11 bases in between. Germline V lookup: CDR1 SGDLS, CDR2 YYNGEE. The CDR3 reads CASSHLAENTEAFF. CDR3 bases: TGTGCCAGCAGCCACCTCGCGGAGAACACTGAAGCTTTCTTT.

The chain uses TRBV7-8 and TRBJ2-1, with D unresolved. Germline CDR1 and CDR2: SGHVS and FQNEAQ. This CDR3 is built from 16 residues. V lost 5 bases and J 9 bases, leaving 23 bases between the germline ends. In nucleotides, the CDR3 is TGTGCCAGCAGCAACGCCCGCCCGGGCGCCGTGGGTGAGCAGTTCTTC. As protein: CASSNARPGAVGEQFF.

This clonotype was recorded many times. This rearrangement joins TRBV7-2 to TRBJ1-1; TRBD1 matches 9 bases. The J segment lost 5 bases and the V segment lost 5 bases, leaving 9 bases of the junction unmatched. The CDR3 is 15 residues long. Germline loops: CDR1 SGHTA, CDR2 FQGNSA. CDR3 in amino acids: CASSTTTGGATEAFF. As DNA, the CDR3 is TGTGCCAGCAGCACCACAACAGGGGGCGCGACTGAAGCTTTCTTT.

In its sample, this clonotype was seen many times. This sequence joins TRBV6-2 or TRBV6-3 and TRBJ2-3; the match to TRBD1 covers 8 bases. There are 12 residues in the CDR3. The V and J ends lost 7 bases and 6 bases, in that order; junction bases with no gene match: 3. The germline V gene has CDR1 MNHEY and CDR2 SVGEGT. The CDR3 DNA follows: TGTGCCAGCAATACAGGGGGTGATACGCAGTATTTT. It encodes CASNTGGDTQYF.

This clonotype has a count of ten or more. This sequence joins TRBV6-5 and TRBJ2-7; D is unclear. The germline gives CDR1 MNHEY, CDR2 SVGAGI. This CDR3 is built from 16 residues. Trimming removed 7 bases at V and 3 bases at J, with 22 bases between. The CDR3 here is CASIPSWSRSHYEQYF. CDR3 bases: TGTGCCAGCATTCCCTCCTGGAGTCGGAGTCACTACGAGCAGTACTTC.

In its sample, this clonotype was seen many times. The chain combines TRBV6-2 or TRBV6-3 with TRBJ2-3; weak D call: TRBD2 (6 bases). The CDR3 totals 14 residues. V shed 4 bases and J shed 2 bases, with 10 bases lying between them. CDR1 MNHEY and CDR2 SVGEGT come from the germline V gene. CDR3 DNA: TGTGCCAGCAGTTTGGGAGGCTCCACAGATACGCAGTATTTT. Amino acid sequence: CASSLGGSTDTQYF.

The V and J genes are TRBV4-1 and TRBJ2-7; TRBD2 might be the D (6 bases). This CDR3 is built from 16 residues. CDR1 and CDR2 from the germline V gene are MGHRA and YSYEKL. Trimming stripped 0 bases from V and 1 base from J, with 13 bases between. The CDR3, as DNA: TGCGCCAGCAGCCAAGATATGGGGGGACCTTCCTACGAGCAGTACTTC. It codes for CASSQDMGGPSYEQYF.

This clonotype was found many times. The rearrangement uses TRBV7-3 and TRBJ1-2, with TRBD1 matching over 7 bases. The CDR3 is 15 residues long. After removal of 4 bases from V and 4 bases from J, the junction contained 9 bases not matched to a gene. Germline CDR1 is SGHTA and CDR2 is FQGTGA. CDR3 DNA: TGTGCCAGCAGCTCCCAGGGGGACCTCTCCTATGGCTACACCTTC. The encoded protein is CASSSQGDLSYGYTF. Looking up the rest from reference TRBV7-3 and TRBJ1-2 gives the full variable domain: GAGVSQTPSNKVTEKGKYVELRCDPISGHTALYWYRQSLGQGPEFLIYFQGTGAADDSGLPNDRFFAVRPEGSVSTLKIQRTERGDSAVYLCASSSQGDLSYGYTFGSGTRLTVV.

The gene calls are TRBV30 and TRBJ1-1; D is unresolved. Trimming took off 1 base at V and 1 base at J, with 10 bases between the two ends. CDR3 length: 14 amino acids. In germline, CDR1 is GTSNPN, CDR2 SVGIG (reference sequence). The CDR3 loop is CAWSAGGWNTEAFF. In nucleotides, the CDR3 is TGTGCCTGGAGTGCGGGCGGATGGAACACTGAAGCTTTCTTT.

The chain uses TRBV3-1 and TRBJ1-3, with D maybe TRBD1 (6 bases). This CDR3 comprises 16 residues. V lost 5 bases and J lost 0, with 14 bases in between. Germline values: CDR1 LGHDT, CDR2 YNNKEL (reference sequence). For the CDR3, the DNA is TGTGCCAGCAGCTTAGACAGGCCCCGCTCTGGAAACACCATATATTTT. Translated: CASSLDRPRSGNTIYF.

This clonotype was seen ten or more times. The CDR3 reads CATMTGTGGNEQFF. CDR3 sequence (DNA): TGTGCCACTATGACCGGGACAGGGGGGAATGAGCAGTTCTTC. The V call is TRBV24-1, the J call TRBJ2-1; 11 positions match TRBD1. Losses at the gene ends were 10 bases for V and 7 bases for J; bases not matched to a gene: 8. This CDR3 is built from 14 residues. CDR1 and CDR2 (germline): KGHDR, SFDVKD.

In this sample, this clonotype turned up many times. V usage is TRBV4-1 and J usage is TRBJ2-1, with TRBD1 matching over 11 bases. The germline V gene encodes CDR1 MGHRA and CDR2 YSYEKL. J lost 6 bases, V lost 1 base, and 2 bases had no gene match. This CDR3 has 15 amino acids. This chain's CDR3 is CASSQGGTGGNEQFF. CDR3 coding DNA: TGCGCCAGCAGCCAAGGGGGGACAGGGGGCAATGAGCAGTTCTTC.

This clonotype is medium-sized by share. The V and J genes are TRBV29-1 and TRBJ2-1; TRBD2 agrees at 16 bases. CDR1 and CDR2 (germline): SQVTM, ANQGSEA. There are 14 residues in the CDR3. V was pared by 6 bases and J by 8 bases, with 4 bases of the junction left unmatched. CDR3 loop: CSVGTSGRVDEQFF. The CDR3 nucleotides read TGCAGCGTAGGGACTAGCGGGAGGGTAGATGAGCAGTTCTTC.

This clonotype was counted many times. The chain joins TRBV7-2 to TRBJ1-2; D may be TRBD1 (6 bases). The CDR3 has 12 residues. CDR1 and CDR2 from the germline V gene are SGHTA and FQGNSA. Trimming took off 5 bases at V and 8 bases at J, with 12 bases between the two ends. CDR3 nucleotide sequence: TGTGCCAGCAGCCGGGGGGCGGGCGGCTACACCTTC. This encodes CASSRGAGGYTF.

V is TRBV27 and J is TRBJ2-1; 9 bases are a match to TRBD2. Trimming cost V 4 bases and J 7 bases; bases outside gene matches: 11. Looked up from germline, CDR1 is MNHEY and CDR2 is SMNVEV (reference sequence). The CDR3 extends over 16 amino acids. Here the CDR3 reads CASSWRGSGGLNEQFF. CDR3 DNA: TGTGCCAGCAGTTGGAGAGGTAGCGGGGGCTTAAATGAGCAGTTCTTC.